This TCR beta chain was recorded in a study of OX40 agonist ivuxolimab in advanced cancers. The wider study: It was ivuxolimab, an agonistic anti-OX40 (CD134) antibody, that patients were treated with. Allowance was made for prior anti-PD-1, anti-PD-L1 or anti-CTLA-4 therapy, and around 44% had some. Three patients, one with hepatocellular carcinoma and two with cutaneous melanoma, responded partially.

Assay used: immunoSEQ multiplex PCR; TCRdb lists only in-frame clones, some missing. This table holds tens of thousands of clones, about 85% found once. Germline V lookup: CDR1 SNHLY, CDR2 FYNNEI. This CDR3 has 15 residues. The ends were cut back, 4 bases at V and 0 bases at J, with 10 bases in the middle. The source of this sequence is an adult with an advanced solid tumor such as melanoma, head and neck, liver or kidney cancer. The sequences come from CD4+ or CD8+ T cells sorted from blood, collected in a trial of the OX40 agonist ivuxolimab. This rearrangement joins TRBV2 to TRBJ1-5; D is unclear. The CDR3 sequence: CASSAVGYSNQPQHF. In DNA form, the CDR3 reads TGTGCCAGCAGTGCGGTGGGGTATAGCAATCAGCCCCAGCATTTT.